The 13 T cell receptor beta chains below come from one sample, sequenced in a study of T-cell memory formation after mild COVID-19. TCRdb used MiXCR to reprocess the 5' RACE reads, holding one entry per CDR3 protein. The sample lists 45,000 to 50,000 distinct CDR3 sequences; approximately 7.6% were seen once. Sequences were obtained from PBMCs or a T cell subset sorted from them (not recorded which). These TCRs come from a man younger than 35 who had mild COVID-19 (a few samples of this study predate the infection). Cell type and time point are not known.

This clonotype has only a few counts. The chain uses TRBV5-1 and TRBJ2-3; D call uncertain. This CDR3 is 15 amino acids long. CDR1 is SGHRS and CDR2 is YFSETQ in the germline V gene. Deletions cut 0 bases from V and 0 bases from J, with 8 bases between. CDR3 sequence (DNA): TGCGCCAGCAGCTTGGCCCAGGCTAGCACAGATACGCAGTATTTT. Translated, it gives CASSLAQASTDTQYF.

There are a few counts of this clonotype. The genes are TRBV7-2 and TRBJ1-1, with D perhaps matching TRBD1 (6 bases). Trimming cost V 5 bases and J 1 base, with 20 bases left between them. Germline-derived CDR1 and CDR2 are SGHTA and FQGNSA. The CDR3 extends over 17 amino acids. CDR3 in DNA: TGTGCCAGCAGCGCTATGCTGGACAGTCTATCGAACACTGAAGCTTTCTTT. It translates to CASSAMLDSLSNTEAFF.

This chain joins TRBV2 and TRBJ2-7; TRBD2 is a possible D gene (6 bases). Germline V gives CDR1 SNHLY, CDR2 FYNNEI. Trimming pared 6 bases from V and 1 base from J, leaving 16 bases between. The CDR3 is 15 amino acids. The CDR3 loop reads CASSAGPWGSYEQYF. As DNA, the CDR3 is TGTGCCAGCAGCGCGGGACCGTGGGGTTCCTACGAGCAGTACTTC.

This clonotype was counted at least ten times. The chain uses TRBV7-8 and TRBJ2-5, with D perhaps matching TRBD1 (6 bases). V was pared by 5 bases and J by 2 bases, with 15 bases between. The CDR3 is 15 residues long. Germline V gene sequence: CDR1 SGHVS, CDR2 FQNEAQ. CDR3 amino acids: CASSAMQGWQETQYF. The CDR3 DNA sequence: TGTGCCAGCAGCGCGATGCAGGGGTGGCAAGAGACCCAGTACTTC.

The chain carries TRBV6-5 and TRBJ1-2; 9 bases agree with TRBD1. CDR1 and CDR2 from the germline V gene are MNHEY and SVGAGI. With 2 bases clipped from V and 5 bases from J, the junction kept 3 bases outside the gene matches. This CDR3 is 14 amino acids long. CDR3 nucleotide sequence: TGTGCCAGCAGTTACGGACAGGGGATTTATGGCTACACCTTC. Translation gives CASSYGQGIYGYTF.

Note on this clonotype: This could be a read error, since a much larger clone is one nucleotide away. The CDR3 nucleotides are TGTGCCAGCAGCTTAGAAGGGACTAGCGGGGGAAGGGAGCTGTTTTTT. It is translated as CASSLEGTSGGRELFF. J is TRBJ2-2 and V is TRBV7-2; 14 bases map to TRBD2. Per the germline V gene, CDR1 is SGHTA and CDR2 is FQGNSA. The CDR3 length is 16 residues. V was clipped by 1 base and J by 9 bases; unmatched bases: 4.

The rearrangement links TRBV10-3 to TRBJ2-2, with 14 bases identical to TRBD2. V gave up 11 bases and J gave up 6 bases; unmatched junction bases: 14. The CDR3 extends over 17 amino acids. Germline V CDR1 and CDR2: ENHRY, SYGVKD. Here the CDR3 DNA reads TGTGCCTCCATGACTAGCGGGGGGGCCGCGGGTCCCGGGGAGCTGTTTTTT. It yields the protein CASMTSGGAAGPGELFF.

This clonotype was seen a few times. This chain joins TRBV11-2 and TRBJ1-2; tentatively, D is TRBD1 (5 bases). Per germline, CDR1 SGHAT and CDR2 FQNNGV. This CDR3 contains 13 residues. V was clipped by 4 bases and J by 5 bases, with 11 bases between them. The CDR3 is CASSSPQGYGYTF. The CDR3 DNA reads as TGTGCCAGCAGCTCCCCCCAGGGTTATGGCTACACCTTC.

This clonotype came up a few times. The chain uses TRBV7-2 and TRBJ1-2; D may be TRBD1 (5 bases). The CDR3 spans 12 residues. Trimming took off 4 bases at V and 8 bases at J, with 11 bases between the two ends. CDR1 is SGHTA and CDR2 is FQGNSA in the germline V gene. The CDR3 sequence is CASSSRVEGYTF. CDR3 DNA: TGTGCCAGCAGCTCCAGGGTGGAAGGCTACACCTTC.

In its sample, this clonotype was seen a few times. The V gene is TRBV4-3, the J gene TRBJ2-3; perhaps TRBD2 as D (6 bases). V was pared by 1 base and J by 4 bases, with 12 bases between. CDR3 length: 15 amino acids. Looked up from germline, CDR1 is LGHNA and CDR2 is YSLEER. Written as DNA, the CDR3 is TGCGCCAGCAGCCAAGCACACACTAGCCCAGATACGCAGTATTTT. Residues: CASSQAHTSPDTQYF.

This chain links TRBV12-3 or TRBV12-4 with TRBJ1-2; D possibly corresponds to TRBD1 (6 bases). The CDR3 consists of 13 residues. Deletions cut 3 bases from V and 6 bases from J, with 11 bases between. The CDR3 loop reads CASSFWAGDGYTF. Written as DNA, the CDR3 is TGTGCCAGCAGTTTTTGGGCAGGGGATGGCTACACCTTC.

There are many counts of this clonotype. The chain links TRBV12-5 to TRBJ2-5, with D maybe TRBD1 (6 bases). The germline V and J ends were trimmed by 6 bases and 4 bases, with 12 bases remaining between them. This CDR3 has 13 residues. CDR1 is LGHNT and CDR2 is FRNRAP in the germline V gene. The CDR3: CASGTGSIETQYF. Written as DNA, the CDR3 is TGTGCTAGTGGAACAGGGTCCATAGAGACCCAGTACTTC.

In this sample, this clonotype turned up a few times. The chain employs TRBV4-1 and TRBJ2-3, with D unclear. The V end lost 4 bases, the J end lost 2 bases, and 10 bases lay between the germline ends. CDR3 size: 14 residues. Germline loops: CDR1 MGHRA, CDR2 YSYEKL. CDR3 nucleotide sequence: TGCGCCAGCAGCCCCGGGCCCCTCACAGATACGCAGTATTTT. Translation: CASSPGPLTDTQYF.